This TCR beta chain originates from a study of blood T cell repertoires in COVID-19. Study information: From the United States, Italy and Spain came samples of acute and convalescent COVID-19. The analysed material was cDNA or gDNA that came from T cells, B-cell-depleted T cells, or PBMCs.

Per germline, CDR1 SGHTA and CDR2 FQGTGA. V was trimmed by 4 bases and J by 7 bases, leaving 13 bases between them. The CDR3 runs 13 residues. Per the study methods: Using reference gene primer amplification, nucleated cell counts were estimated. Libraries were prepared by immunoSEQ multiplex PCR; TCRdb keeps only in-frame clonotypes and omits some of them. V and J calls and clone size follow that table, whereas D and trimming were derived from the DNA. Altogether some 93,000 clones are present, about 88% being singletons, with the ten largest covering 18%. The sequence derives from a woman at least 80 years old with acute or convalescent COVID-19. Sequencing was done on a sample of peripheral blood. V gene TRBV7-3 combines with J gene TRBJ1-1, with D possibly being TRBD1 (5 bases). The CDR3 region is CASSSLWGSEAFF. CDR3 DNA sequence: TGTGCCAGCAGCTCCCTCTGGGGCAGTGAAGCTTTCTTT.